The T cell receptor beta chain under discussion was sequenced for a study of T cell repertoires in cytomegalovirus infection. Study-wide context: In public TCR beta signatures, there were indications of both CMV infection and matching HLA type. General observations from the study: HLA-C-restricted CMV clonotypes gave the most frequent clonotype in two of eight donors. The cumulative frequency of public TCR beta families distinguished individuals who carried CMV together with the relevant HLA.

V lost 5 bases, J lost 7 bases, and 17 bases lay in between. The CDR3 has 14 residues. This clonotype has a handful of counts. No antigen is known for it. TCRdb reanalysed the reads using MiXCR and keeps one entry per CDR3 protein. The sample consists of about 490,000 distinct CDR3 sequences, approximately 26% of them appearing once. Specimen: PBMCs. This rearrangement joins TRBV12-3 or TRBV12-4 to TRBJ1-2, with D perhaps matching TRBD1 (5 bases). This sequence was found in a human donor in good health (CMV status not recorded). Some clones in this sample may be carry-over from other donors' samples. The CDR3 nucleotides read TGTGCCAGCAGTCTGGGGGTTAATCGGGGTGGCTACACCTTC. As protein: CASSLGVNRGGYTF.